This T cell receptor beta chain stems from a study of blood T cells in healthy people across ages. Primed by a sample-barcoded 5' primer and a J-beta primer mix, a second PCR proceeded for 7 to 11 cycles. TCRdb re-called the 5' RACE reads with MiXCR, one entry per CDR3 protein. The sample has around 800,000 distinct CDR3 sequences, around 24% seen once. Between the trimmed V and J ends, which lost 4 bases and 3 bases, there was a span of 13 bases. This CDR3 region has 14 residues. Germline V gene data show CDR1 as SGHRS and CDR2 as YFSETQ. The sample also formed part of further work on T cells of mothers and their children. This second study notes: All donors were healthy and Caucasian; they were a few mothers and their six children. It was observed that no persistent microchimeric T cell clones could be detected.

Sequencing was performed on blood. This TCR came from a boy aged 10-17 years in good health. The chain is built from TRBV5-1 and TRBJ1-1; D gene ambiguous. The CDR3 protein is CASSVQSRDTEAFF. The CDR3 DNA is TGCGCCAGCAGCGTCCAAAGCCGAGACACTGAAGCTTTCTTT.